This T cell receptor (beta chain) appears in the sequencing data of a study of control samples from healthy donors and cancer patients. Method: immunoSEQ multiplex PCR; TCRdb's copy keeps in-frame clones and lacks some. Of about 130,000 clones detected, almost 95% appear once; the ten largest clones hold 0.58%. Per germline, CDR1 SNHLY and CDR2 FYNNEI. The CDR3 runs 14 residues. V trimming: 6 bases; J trimming: 4 bases; junction bases outside the gene matches: 5. This receptor was identified in a man aged 80 or over with head and neck cancer. V and J are TRBV2 and TRBJ2-3; the match to TRBD1 covers 9 bases. Material: PBMCs. The chain's CDR3 is CASRGQGLADTQYF. CDR3 in DNA: TGTGCCAGCAGAGGACAGGGGCTTGCAGATACGCAGTATTTT.